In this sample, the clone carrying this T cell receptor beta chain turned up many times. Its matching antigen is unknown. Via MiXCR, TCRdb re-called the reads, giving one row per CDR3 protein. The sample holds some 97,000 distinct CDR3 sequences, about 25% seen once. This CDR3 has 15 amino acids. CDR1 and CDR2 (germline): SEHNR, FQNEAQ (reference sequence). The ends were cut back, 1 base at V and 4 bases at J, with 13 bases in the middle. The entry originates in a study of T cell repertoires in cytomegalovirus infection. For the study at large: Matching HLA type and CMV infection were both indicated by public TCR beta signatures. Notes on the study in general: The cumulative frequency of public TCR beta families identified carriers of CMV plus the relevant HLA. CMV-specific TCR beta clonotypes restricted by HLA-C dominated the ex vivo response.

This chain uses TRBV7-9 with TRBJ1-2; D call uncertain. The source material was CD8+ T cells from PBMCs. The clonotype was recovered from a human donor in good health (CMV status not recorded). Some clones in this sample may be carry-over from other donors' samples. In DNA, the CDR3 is TGTGCCAGCAGCTTAGAGGTTGAGTGGGGCTATGGCTACACCTTC. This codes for CASSLEVEWGYGYTF.